This T cell receptor beta chain emerged from a study of T cells in Graves' hyperthyroidism and ophthalmopathy. Looking at the study overall: Peripheral blood was collected at initial diagnosis, before any treatment. Study-wide findings and caveats: A model using 13 V-J features told ophthalmopathy apart from stable hyperthyroidism.

Researchers took RNA transcripts and amplified the TCR beta CDR3 regions from them. When the TCR CDR3 underwent first-round RT-PCR, the HTBI primer set was used. A single record per CDR3 protein comes from TCRdb applying MiXCR to the multiplex PCR reads. This table holds about 740,000 distinct CDR3 sequences, about 15% found once. This clonotype was seen only a few times. Its antigen remains unknown. It was considered stable Graves' hyperthyroidism when ophthalmopathy did not progress within 18 months. The CDR3 contains 16 residues. V lost 1 base and J 4 bases, leaving 13 bases between the germline ends. Germline V gene data show CDR1 as LNHNV and CDR2 as YYDKDF (reference sequence).

This TCR derives from a woman aged 18-29 years with Graves' hyperthyroidism. The specimen was blood. The rearrangement links TRBV15 to TRBJ1-4; D is undetermined. The CDR3 sequence: CATSRADLPDNEKLFF. The CDR3 DNA is TGTGCCACCAGCAGAGCGGACCTACCAGATAATGAAAAACTGTTTTTT.